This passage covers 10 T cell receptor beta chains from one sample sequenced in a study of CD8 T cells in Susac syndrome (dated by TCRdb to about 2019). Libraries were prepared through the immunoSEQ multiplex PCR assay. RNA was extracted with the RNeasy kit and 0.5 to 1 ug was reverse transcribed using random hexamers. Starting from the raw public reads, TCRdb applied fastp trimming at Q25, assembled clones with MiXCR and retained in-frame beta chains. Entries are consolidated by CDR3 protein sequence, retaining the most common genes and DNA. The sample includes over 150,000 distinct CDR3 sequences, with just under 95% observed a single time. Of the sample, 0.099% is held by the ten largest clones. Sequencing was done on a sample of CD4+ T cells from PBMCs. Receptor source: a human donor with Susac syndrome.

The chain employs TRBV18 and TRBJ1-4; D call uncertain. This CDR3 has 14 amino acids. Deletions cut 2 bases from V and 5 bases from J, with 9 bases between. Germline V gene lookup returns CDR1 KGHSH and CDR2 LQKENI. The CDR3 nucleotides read TGTGCCAGCTCACCAGATTCACTCAATGAAAAACTGTTTTTT. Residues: CASSPDSLNEKLFF. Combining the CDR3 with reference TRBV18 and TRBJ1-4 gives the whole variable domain NAGVMQNPRHLVRRRGQEARLRCSPMKGHSHVYWYRQLPEEGLKFMVYLQKENIIDESGMPKERFSAEFPKEGPSILRIQQVVRGDSAAYFCASSPDSLNEKLFFGSGTQLSVL.

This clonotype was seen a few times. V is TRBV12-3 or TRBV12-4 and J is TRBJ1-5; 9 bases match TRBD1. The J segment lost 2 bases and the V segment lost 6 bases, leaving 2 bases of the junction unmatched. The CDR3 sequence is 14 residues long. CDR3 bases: TGTGCCAGCAGGAGGACAGGGGGCAATCAGCCCCAGCATTTT. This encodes CASRRTGGNQPQHF.

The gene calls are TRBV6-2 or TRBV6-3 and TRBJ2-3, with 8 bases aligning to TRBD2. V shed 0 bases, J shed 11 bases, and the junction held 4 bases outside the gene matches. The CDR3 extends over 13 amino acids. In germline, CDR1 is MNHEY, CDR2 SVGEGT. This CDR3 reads CASSYSGTRMQYF. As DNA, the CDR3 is TGTGCCAGCAGTTACTCAGGGACTAGGATGCAGTATTTT.

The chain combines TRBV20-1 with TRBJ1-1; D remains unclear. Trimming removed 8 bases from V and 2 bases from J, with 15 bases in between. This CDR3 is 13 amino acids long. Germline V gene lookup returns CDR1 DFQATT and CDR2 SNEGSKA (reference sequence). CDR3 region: CSPKQQINTEAFF. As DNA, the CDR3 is TGCAGTCCTAAACAACAAATTAACACTGAAGCTTTCTTT.

In DNA form, the CDR3 reads TGTGCCAGCTCACCACGTGCAGAAAGGGATGGCTACACCTTC. Residues: CASSPRAERDGYTF. The chain combines TRBV18 with TRBJ1-2; D is undetermined. The CDR3 is made up of 14 amino acids. V was cut by 1 base and J by 6 bases, with 12 bases left in between. The V gene's germline CDR1 is KGHSH and CDR2 LQKENI. Filled out from reference TRBV18 and TRBJ1-2, the complete variable domain reads NAGVMQNPRHLVRRRGQEARLRCSPMKGHSHVYWYRQLPEEGLKFMVYLQKENIIDESGMPKERFSAEFPKEGPSILRIQQVVRGDSAAYFCASSPRAERDGYTFGSGTRLTVV.

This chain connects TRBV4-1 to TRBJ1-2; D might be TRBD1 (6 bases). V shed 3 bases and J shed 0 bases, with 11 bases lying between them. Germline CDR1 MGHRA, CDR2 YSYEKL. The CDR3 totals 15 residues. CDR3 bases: TGCGCCAGCAGCCAGAGGGGGGCCGCTAACTATGGCTACACCTTC. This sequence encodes CASSQRGAANYGYTF.

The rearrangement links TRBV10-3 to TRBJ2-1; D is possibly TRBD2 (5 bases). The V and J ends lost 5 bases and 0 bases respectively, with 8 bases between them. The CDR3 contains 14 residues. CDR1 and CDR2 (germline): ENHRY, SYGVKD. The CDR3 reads CAISSGVSYNEQFF. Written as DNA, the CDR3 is TGTGCCATCAGTAGCGGAGTCTCCTACAATGAGCAGTTCTTC.

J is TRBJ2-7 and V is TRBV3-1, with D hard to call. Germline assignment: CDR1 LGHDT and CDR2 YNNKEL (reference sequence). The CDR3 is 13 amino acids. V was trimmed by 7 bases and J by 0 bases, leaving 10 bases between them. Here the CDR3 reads CASTNWPSYEQYF. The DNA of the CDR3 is TGTGCCAGCACTAACTGGCCCTCCTACGAGCAGTACTTC.

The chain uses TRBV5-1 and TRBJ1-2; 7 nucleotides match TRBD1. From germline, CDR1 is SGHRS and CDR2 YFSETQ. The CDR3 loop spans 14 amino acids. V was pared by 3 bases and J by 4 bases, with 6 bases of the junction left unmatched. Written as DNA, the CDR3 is TGCGCCAGCAGCTCCAGGGACAGCTTCTATGGCTACACCTTC. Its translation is CASSSRDSFYGYTF.

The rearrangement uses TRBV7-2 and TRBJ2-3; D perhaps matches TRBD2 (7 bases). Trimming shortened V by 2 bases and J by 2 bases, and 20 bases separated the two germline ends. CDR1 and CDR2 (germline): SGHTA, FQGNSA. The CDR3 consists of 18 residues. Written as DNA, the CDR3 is TGTGCCAGCAGCTTACCCCCAGTAGGGGGAGGGATCACAGATACGCAGTATTTT. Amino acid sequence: CASSLPPVGGGITDTQYF.